The text below deals with one T cell receptor beta chain. Antigen specificity is unknown. This record comes from a study of shared clonotypes between healthy human individuals. At the level of the study: Those who served as donors were a couple of women and three men between the ages of 18 and 49.

The CDR3 contains 13 residues. The germline V and J ends were trimmed by 6 bases and 6 bases, with 16 bases remaining between them. Germline CDR1 SGHRS, CDR2 YFSETQ. Sequencing used immunoSEQ multiplex PCR; TCRdb keeps in-frame clones, though not all of them. The sample holds 2,500,000 or so clones; 80% to 95% are singletons and the top ten take approximately 0.41%. Broader study findings: Few donors limited the genetic and exposure-history diversity represented.

V and J are TRBV5-1 and TRBJ2-7; no reliable D call. The sequence came from a young man in good health. Some clones in this sample may be carry-over from other donors' samples. The sample taken for sequencing was naive CD4+ T cells from PBMCs. Subset in this sample: CD45RA+ positively selected. Here the CDR3 reads CASKAFTALEQYF. The DNA of the CDR3 is TGCGCCAGCAAGGCATTTACGGCGCTCGAGCAGTACTTC. The full variable domain, its missing parts supplied by reference TRBV5-1 and TRBJ2-7, is KAGVTQTPRYLIKTRGQQVTLSCSPISGHRSVSWYQQTPGQGLQFLFEYFSETQRNKGNFPGRFSGRQFSNSRSEMNVSTLELGDSALYLCASKAFTALEQYFGPGTRLTVT.